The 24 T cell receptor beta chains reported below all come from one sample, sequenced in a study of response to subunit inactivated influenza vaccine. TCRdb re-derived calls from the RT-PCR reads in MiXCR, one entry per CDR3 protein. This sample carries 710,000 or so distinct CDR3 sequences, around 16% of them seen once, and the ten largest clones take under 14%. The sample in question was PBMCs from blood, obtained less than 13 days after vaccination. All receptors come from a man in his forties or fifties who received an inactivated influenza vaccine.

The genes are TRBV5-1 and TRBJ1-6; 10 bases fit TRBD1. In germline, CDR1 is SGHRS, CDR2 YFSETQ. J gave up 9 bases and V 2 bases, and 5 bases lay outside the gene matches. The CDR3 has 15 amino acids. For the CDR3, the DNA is TGCGCCAGCAGCTTTTCGGGACAGGGGAGTTCACCCCTCCACTTT. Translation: CASSFSGQGSSPLHF. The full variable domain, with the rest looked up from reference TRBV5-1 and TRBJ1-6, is KAGVTQTPRYLIKTRGQQVTLSCSPISGHRSVSWYQQTPGQGLQFLFEYFSETQRNKGNFPGRFSGRQFSNSRSEMNVSTLELGDSALYLCASSFSGQGSSPLHFGNGTRLTVT.

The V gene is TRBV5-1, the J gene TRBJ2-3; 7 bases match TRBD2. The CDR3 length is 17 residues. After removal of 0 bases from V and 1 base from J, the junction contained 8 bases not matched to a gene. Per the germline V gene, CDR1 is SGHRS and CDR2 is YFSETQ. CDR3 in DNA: TGCGCCAGCAGCTTGGCCCGCCTAAGCGGGGGCACAGATACGCAGTATTTT. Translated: CASSLARLSGGTDTQYF.

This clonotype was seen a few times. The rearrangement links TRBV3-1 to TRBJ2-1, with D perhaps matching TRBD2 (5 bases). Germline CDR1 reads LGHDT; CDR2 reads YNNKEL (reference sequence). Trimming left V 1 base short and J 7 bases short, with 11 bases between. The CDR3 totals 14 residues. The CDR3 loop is CASSQGLSGNEQFF. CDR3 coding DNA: TGTGCCAGCAGCCAAGGACTATCCGGGAATGAGCAGTTCTTC.

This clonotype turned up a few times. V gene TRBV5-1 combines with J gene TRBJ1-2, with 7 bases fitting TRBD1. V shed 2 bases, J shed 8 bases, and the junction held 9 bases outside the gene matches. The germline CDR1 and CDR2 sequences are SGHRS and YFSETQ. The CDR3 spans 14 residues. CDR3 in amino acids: CASSLQGQSRGYTF. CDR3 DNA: TGCGCCAGCAGCTTACAGGGGCAATCTCGCGGCTACACCTTC.

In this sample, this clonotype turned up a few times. The CDR3 is CASSLGLAPNEQFF. In DNA form, the CDR3 reads TGCGCCAGCAGCTTGGGTCTAGCGCCCAATGAGCAGTTCTTC. V and J are TRBV5-1 and TRBJ2-1; D may be TRBD2 (6 bases). Germline-derived CDR1 and CDR2 are SGHRS and YFSETQ. V was clipped by 0 bases and J by 6 bases, with 10 bases between them. CDR3 length equals 14 residues.

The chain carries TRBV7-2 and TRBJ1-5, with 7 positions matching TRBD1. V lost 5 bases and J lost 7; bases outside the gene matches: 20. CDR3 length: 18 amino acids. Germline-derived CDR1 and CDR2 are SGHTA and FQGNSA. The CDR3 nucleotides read TGTGCCAGCAGCGCAACGGGACGGACAGGAAGTATGGCGCAGCCCCAGCATTTT. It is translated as CASSATGRTGSMAQPQHF.

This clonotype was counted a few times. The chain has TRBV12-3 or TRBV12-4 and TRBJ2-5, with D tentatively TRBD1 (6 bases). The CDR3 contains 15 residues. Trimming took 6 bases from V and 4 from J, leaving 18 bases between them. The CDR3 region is CASSLASGVRETQYF. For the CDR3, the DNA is TGTGCCAGCAGCTTGGCATCAGGGGTTCGAGAGACCCAGTACTTC.

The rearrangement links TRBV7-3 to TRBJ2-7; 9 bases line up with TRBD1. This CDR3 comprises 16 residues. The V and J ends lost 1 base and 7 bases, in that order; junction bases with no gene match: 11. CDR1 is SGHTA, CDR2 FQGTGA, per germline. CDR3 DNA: TGTGCCAGCAGCTTAAAAGGGCCGGGACAGGGCTGGGAGCAGTACTTC. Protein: CASSLKGPGQGWEQYF.

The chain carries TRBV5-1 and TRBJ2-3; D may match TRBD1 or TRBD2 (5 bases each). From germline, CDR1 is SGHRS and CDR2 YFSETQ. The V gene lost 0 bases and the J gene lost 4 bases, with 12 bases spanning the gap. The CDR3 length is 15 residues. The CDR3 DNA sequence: TGCGCCAGCAGCTTGGAGGGGTTGGAGGCAGATACGCAGTATTTT. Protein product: CASSLEGLEADTQYF. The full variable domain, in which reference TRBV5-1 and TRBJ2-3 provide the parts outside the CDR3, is KAGVTQTPRYLIKTRGQQVTLSCSPISGHRSVSWYQQTPGQGLQFLFEYFSETQRNKGNFPGRFSGRQFSNSRSEMNVSTLELGDSALYLCASSLEGLEADTQYFGPGTRLTVL.

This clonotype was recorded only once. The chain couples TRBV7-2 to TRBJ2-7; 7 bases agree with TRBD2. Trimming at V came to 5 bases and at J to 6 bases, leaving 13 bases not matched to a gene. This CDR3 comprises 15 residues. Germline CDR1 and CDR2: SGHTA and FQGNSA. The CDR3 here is CASSIPGTTLSEQYF. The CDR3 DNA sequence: TGTGCCAGCAGCATTCCCGGGACTACCTTGTCCGAGCAGTACTTC.

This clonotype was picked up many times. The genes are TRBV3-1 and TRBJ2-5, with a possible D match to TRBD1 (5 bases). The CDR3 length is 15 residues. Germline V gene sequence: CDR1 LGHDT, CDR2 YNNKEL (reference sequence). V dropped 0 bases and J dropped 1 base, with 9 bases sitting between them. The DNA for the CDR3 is TGTGCCAGCAGCCAAGATGGGGCAGTCCAAGAGACCCAGTACTTC. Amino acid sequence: CASSQDGAVQETQYF.

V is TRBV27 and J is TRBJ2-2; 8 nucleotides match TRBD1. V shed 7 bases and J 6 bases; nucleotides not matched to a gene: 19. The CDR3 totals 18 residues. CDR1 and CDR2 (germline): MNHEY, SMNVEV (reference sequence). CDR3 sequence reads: CASKMGQAPLRGSGELFF. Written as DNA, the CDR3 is TGTGCCAGCAAAATGGGACAGGCCCCTTTAAGGGGATCCGGGGAGCTGTTTTTT.

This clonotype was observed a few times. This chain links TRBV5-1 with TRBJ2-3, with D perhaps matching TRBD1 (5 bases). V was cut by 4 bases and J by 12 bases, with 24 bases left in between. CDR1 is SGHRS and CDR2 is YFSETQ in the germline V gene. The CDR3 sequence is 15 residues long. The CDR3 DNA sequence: TGCGCCAGCAGCAAGGACATTTGGGTGGAGTCTGCACAGTATTTT. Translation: CASSKDIWVESAQYF.

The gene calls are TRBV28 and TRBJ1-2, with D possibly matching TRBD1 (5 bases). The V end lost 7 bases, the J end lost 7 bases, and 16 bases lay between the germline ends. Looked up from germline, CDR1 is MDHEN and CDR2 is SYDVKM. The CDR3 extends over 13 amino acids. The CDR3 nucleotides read TGTGCCAGCAACCTGGGGCAGGGCCCTGGCTACACCTTC. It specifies CASNLGQGPGYTF.

CDR3 nucleotide sequence: TGTGCCAGCAGCCAGTTGATTTCCGGGGAGACCCAGTACTTC. It translates to CASSQLISGETQYF. The rearrangement joins TRBV14 to TRBJ2-5; D call uncertain. V lost 3 bases and J 5 bases, leaving 13 bases between the germline ends. This CDR3 spans 14 amino acids. CDR1 and CDR2 (germline): SGHDN, FVKESK.

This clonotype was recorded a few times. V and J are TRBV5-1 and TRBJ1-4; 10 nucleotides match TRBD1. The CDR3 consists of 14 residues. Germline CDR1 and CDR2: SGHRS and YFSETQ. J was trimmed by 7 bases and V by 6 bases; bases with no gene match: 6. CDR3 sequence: CASTPGQGGEKLFF. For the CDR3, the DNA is TGCGCCAGCACCCCCGGACAGGGGGGTGAAAAACTGTTTTTT.

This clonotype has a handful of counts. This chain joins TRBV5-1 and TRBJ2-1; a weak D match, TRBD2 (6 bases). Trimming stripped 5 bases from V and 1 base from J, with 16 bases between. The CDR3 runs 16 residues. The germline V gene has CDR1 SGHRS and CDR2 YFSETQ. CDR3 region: CASRPTVGGSYNEQFF. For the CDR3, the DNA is TGCGCCAGCAGGCCAACCGTGGGGGGTTCCTACAATGAGCAGTTCTTC.

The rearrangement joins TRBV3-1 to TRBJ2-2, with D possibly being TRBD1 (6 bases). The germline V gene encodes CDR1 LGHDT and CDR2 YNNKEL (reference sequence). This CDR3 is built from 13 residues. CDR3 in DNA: TGTGGCAGTGGGGGCCCGAACACCGGGGAGCTGTTTTTT. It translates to CGSGGPNTGELFF.

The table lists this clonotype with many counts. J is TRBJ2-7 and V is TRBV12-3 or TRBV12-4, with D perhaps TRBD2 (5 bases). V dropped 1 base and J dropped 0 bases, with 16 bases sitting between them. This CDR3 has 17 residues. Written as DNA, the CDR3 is TGTGCCAGCAGTTTAGTGCTTTTCGGGGAGAGCTCCTACGAGCAGTACTTC. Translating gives CASSLVLFGESSYEQYF.

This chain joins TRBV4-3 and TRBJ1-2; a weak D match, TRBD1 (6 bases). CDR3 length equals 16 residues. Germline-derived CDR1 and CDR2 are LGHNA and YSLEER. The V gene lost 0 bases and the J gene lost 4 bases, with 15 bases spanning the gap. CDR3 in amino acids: CASSQENGGVSYGYTF. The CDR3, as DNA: TGCGCCAGCAGCCAAGAAAACGGGGGCGTCAGCTATGGCTACACCTTC.

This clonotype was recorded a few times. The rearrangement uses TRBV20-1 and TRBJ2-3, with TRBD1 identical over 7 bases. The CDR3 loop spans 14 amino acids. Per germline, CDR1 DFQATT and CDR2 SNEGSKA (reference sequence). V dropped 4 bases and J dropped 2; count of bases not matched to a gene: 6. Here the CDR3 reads CSAMTGSYTDTQYF. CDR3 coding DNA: TGCAGTGCTATGACAGGGTCCTACACAGATACGCAGTATTTT.

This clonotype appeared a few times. Here the CDR3 DNA reads TGTGCCAGCAGCCATGGGACTAGCGGGGACACCGGGGAGCTGTTTTTT. The encoded protein is CASSHGTSGDTGELFF. V is TRBV7-6 and J is TRBJ2-2, with TRBD2 matching over 13 bases. Trimming at V came to 5 bases and at J to 3 bases, leaving 3 bases not matched to a gene. The germline CDR1 and CDR2 sequences are SGHVS and FNYEAQ. The length of the CDR3 is 16 residues.

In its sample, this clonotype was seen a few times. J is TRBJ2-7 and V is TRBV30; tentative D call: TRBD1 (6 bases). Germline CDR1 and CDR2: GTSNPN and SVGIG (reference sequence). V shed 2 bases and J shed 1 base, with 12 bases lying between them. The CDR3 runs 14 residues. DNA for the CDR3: TGTGCCTGGAGTACTTGGACAGCTTCCTACGAGCAGTACTTC. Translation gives CAWSTWTASYEQYF.

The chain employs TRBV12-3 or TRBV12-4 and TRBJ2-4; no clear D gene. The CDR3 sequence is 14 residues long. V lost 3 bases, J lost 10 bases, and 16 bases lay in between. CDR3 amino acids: CASSFGPSAVIQYF. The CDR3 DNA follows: TGTGCCAGCAGTTTCGGTCCGTCGGCCGTAATTCAGTACTTC.